The source of this T cell receptor beta chain is a study of control samples from healthy donors and cancer patients. The germline gives CDR1 MDHEN, CDR2 SYDVKM. Germline trimming cut 2 bases from V and 0 bases from J; bases unmatched to any gene: 3. CDR3 length: 16 amino acids. Profiled with immunoSEQ multiplex PCR; TCRdb holds only in-frame clones, not every one. The sample holds about 52,000 clones, 90% to 95% seen once. This chain joins TRBV28 and TRBJ1-1; 10 bases line up with TRBD1. The clonotype comes from a man aged 30 to 45 in good health. The specimen was blood. CDR3 in amino acids: CASSLGQGGLNTEAFF. DNA for the CDR3: TGTGCCAGCAGTTTAGGACAGGGGGGGCTGAACACTGAAGCTTTCTTT.